Shown below are 26 T cell receptor beta chains from a single sample sequenced in a study of glioma-infiltrating T cells after dendritic cell vaccination. Here immunoSEQ multiplex PCR was the method, and the copy in TCRdb shows in-frame clones only, minus some. Of roughly 80,000 clones in the sample, around 90% were seen once. Time point: after dendritic cell vaccination, including at tumor progression/relapse. This specimen was blood, taken after dendritic cell vaccination. All receptors derive from a human donor with glioblastoma.

The V and J genes are TRBV2 and TRBJ2-7; D remains ambiguous. V gave up 4 bases and J gave up 1 base, with 2 bases separating them. The CDR3 spans 11 residues. The germline gives CDR1 SNHLY, CDR2 FYNNEI. The CDR3 region is CASSVSYEQYF. The CDR3 coding sequence is TGTGCCAGCAGTGTATCCTACGAGCAGTACTTC.

This clone has more than one count but fewer than ten. The rearrangement links TRBV6-6 to TRBJ2-7; TRBD2 is a possible D gene (6 bases). The CDR3 covers 14 residues. Germline V gene lookup returns CDR1 MNHNY and CDR2 SVGAGI (reference sequence). V lost 5 bases and J 3 bases, leaving 14 bases between the germline ends. The DNA of the CDR3 is TGTGCCAGCAGTGCTGGACTAACCAACTACGAGCAGTACTTC. Its translation is CASSAGLTNYEQYF.

This sequence joins TRBV7-2 and TRBJ2-1; 7 nucleotides match TRBD2. With 1 base clipped from V and 3 bases from J, the junction kept 3 bases outside the gene matches. CDR3 length equals 15 residues. Germline V CDR1 and CDR2: SGHTA, FQGNSA. This CDR3 reads CASSLGLAGYNEQFF. As DNA, the CDR3 is TGTGCCAGCAGCTTAGGACTAGCTGGCTACAATGAGCAGTTCTTC.

The chain couples TRBV7-2 to TRBJ2-3; D might be TRBD2 (5 bases). In germline, CDR1 is SGHTA, CDR2 FQGNSA. The CDR3 is made up of 14 amino acids. V was clipped by 4 bases and J by 6 bases, with 14 bases between them. The CDR3: CASSSRVVRDTQYF. CDR3 DNA sequence: TGTGCCAGCAGCTCGCGGGTGGTCCGGGATACGCAGTATTTT.

The rearrangement links TRBV10-1 to TRBJ2-3, with D hard to call. The CDR3 has 13 residues. The V gene's germline CDR1 is WNHNN and CDR2 SYGVQD (reference sequence). Trimming pared 10 bases from V and 5 bases from J, leaving 16 bases between. The CDR3 DNA reads as TGCGCCACCACGTGGCGGTCCGAAGATACGCAGTATTTT. It translates to CATTWRSEDTQYF.

The genes are TRBV5-1 and TRBJ2-7, with 11 bases fitting TRBD2. Germline values: CDR1 SGHRS, CDR2 YFSETQ. The J segment lost 1 base and the V segment lost 3 bases, leaving 0 bases of the junction unmatched. CDR3 length equals 14 residues. The CDR3 DNA reads TGCGCCAGCAGCTCTAGCGGGGGGTCCTACGAGCAGTACTTC. Translation gives CASSSSGGSYEQYF.

This chain uses TRBV13 with TRBJ1-2, with D possibly TRBD1 on 5 matching bases. CDR3 length equals 14 residues. The V end was cut by 1 base, the J end by 5 bases, with 11 bases between. Per the germline V gene, CDR1 is PRHDT and CDR2 is FYEKMQ (reference sequence). In DNA, the CDR3 is TGTGCCAGCAGCTTAGATTTCCAGGGATATGGCTACACCTTC. It yields the protein CASSLDFQGYGYTF.

The V and J genes are TRBV29-1 and TRBJ2-1; D is possibly TRBD2 (6 bases). The CDR3 has 13 residues. The germline CDR1 and CDR2 sequences are SQVTM and ANQGSEA. Trimming took 6 bases from V and 6 from J, leaving 15 bases between them. The chain's CDR3 is CSVRLGRVNEQFF. The DNA of the CDR3 is TGCAGCGTGAGACTAGGTCGAGTCAATGAGCAGTTCTTC.

This chain links TRBV28 with TRBJ1-2, with 8 bases identical to TRBD1. Germline loops: CDR1 MDHEN, CDR2 SYDVKM. J lost 6 bases, V lost 5 bases, and 11 bases had no gene match. The CDR3 totals 15 residues. CDR3 DNA sequence: TGTGCCAGCAGTCCTCCCCCGACAGGGGATCATGGCTACACCTTC. Translation gives CASSPPPTGDHGYTF.

The rearrangement uses TRBV10-3 and TRBJ1-2; the D gene is possibly TRBD1 (6 bases). V lost 10 bases and J 3 bases, leaving 18 bases between the germline ends. Germline values: CDR1 ENHRY, CDR2 SYGVKD. This CDR3 contains 14 residues. CDR3 nucleotide sequence: TGTGCCAGCCAGGTTGGGGGGGCGTACTATGGCTACACCTTC. Translated, it gives CASQVGGAYYGYTF.

V usage is TRBV5-1 and J usage is TRBJ2-1, with 7 bases identical to TRBD2. The ends lost 4 bases at V and 3 bases at J; junction bases unmatched: 7. The germline V gene encodes CDR1 SGHRS and CDR2 YFSETQ. CDR3 length: 15 residues. As DNA, the CDR3 is TGCGCCAGCAGCCCAGCGGGACGGGGCTACAATGAGCAGTTCTTC. This encodes CASSPAGRGYNEQFF.

The genes are TRBV4-3 and TRBJ2-2, with D unclear. Germline values: CDR1 LGHNA, CDR2 YSLEER. The CDR3 has 16 residues. The V end lost 0 bases, the J end lost 6 bases, and 14 bases lay between the germline ends. The CDR3 region is CASSQDHSLSAGELFF. The CDR3 nucleotides read TGCGCCAGCAGCCAAGATCACAGCCTCAGTGCCGGGGAGCTGTTTTTT.

V and J are TRBV12-5 and TRBJ1-6, with TRBD1 as a possible D gene (6 bases). Trimming stripped 4 bases from V and 10 bases from J, with 17 bases between. The CDR3 contains 15 residues. Germline CDR1 reads LGHNT; CDR2 reads FRNRAP. Written as DNA, the CDR3 is TGTGCTAGTGGTTCGGTACGGGACATATTATCACCCCTCCACTTT. Translated: CASGSVRDILSPLHF.

This rearrangement joins TRBV5-4 to TRBJ1-4, with a tentative D call TRBD1 (6 bases). This CDR3 has 16 amino acids. V lost 4 bases and J lost 0, with 13 bases in between. CDR1 SGHNT and CDR2 YYREEE come from the germline V gene (reference sequence). The CDR3 loop is CASSPGTGTTNEKLFF. Here the CDR3 DNA reads TGTGCCAGCAGCCCTGGAACAGGGACAACTAATGAAAAACTGTTTTTT.

This clone turned up a few times. The CDR3, as DNA: TGTGCCAGCAGCGTAGGGGGGGTCAGAGATGGCGGGGAGCTGTTTTTT. It is translated as CASSVGGVRDGGELFF. The gene calls are TRBV9 and TRBJ2-2, with a possible D match to TRBD2 (6 bases). This CDR3 region has 16 residues. V was cut by 0 bases and J by 7 bases, with 16 bases left in between. CDR1 and CDR2 (germline): SGDLS, YYNGEE.

The chain recombines TRBV27 with TRBJ2-3, with 9 bases matching TRBD1. Germline-derived CDR1 and CDR2 are MNHEY and SMNVEV (reference sequence). V shed 8 bases and J 6 bases; nucleotides not matched to a gene: 12. This CDR3 has 15 residues. CDR3 loop: CASQPIQGAGDTQYF. The CDR3 nucleotides are TGTGCCAGCCAACCCATACAGGGGGCGGGGGATACGCAGTATTTT.

V and J are TRBV21-1 and TRBJ1-1. TRBV21-1 is a pseudogene locus. The CDR3 is made up of 15 amino acids. CDR3 sequence: CASNPVERVDTEAFF. The DNA for the CDR3 is TGTGCCAGCAACCCCGTGGAGAGGGTTGACACTGAAGCTTTCTTT.

This clone was seen a handful of times. The chain joins TRBV28 to TRBJ2-7, with D possibly matching TRBD1 (5 bases). Germline V CDR1 and CDR2: MDHEN, SYDVKM. The V and J ends lost 6 bases and 5 bases respectively, with 14 bases between them. The CDR3 is 13 residues long. CDR3 sequence: CASSLARADEQYF. The CDR3 nucleotides are TGTGCCAGCAGCCTGGCCAGGGCCGACGAGCAGTACTTC.

CDR3 DNA: TGTGCCAGCAGCTCCCAAGCGGGGCTAGGAGAGTTCTTC. This codes for CASSSQAGLGEFF. The J gene is TRBJ2-1, the V gene TRBV7-3; TRBD2 matches 7 bases. With 4 bases clipped from V and 14 bases from J, the junction kept 11 bases outside the gene matches. The CDR3 spans 13 residues. Germline V gene sequence: CDR1 SGHTA, CDR2 FQGTGA.

This chain uses TRBV10-3 with TRBJ2-5, with 10 bases aligning to TRBD2. The V segment lost 4 bases and the J segment 2 bases; nucleotides outside the gene matches: 7. Germline assignment: CDR1 ENHRY and CDR2 SYGVKD. CDR3 size: 16 residues. The CDR3 bases are TGTGCCATCAGTGCGCCGGGGACTAGCGCTCAAGAGACCCAGTACTTC. Translated, it gives CAISAPGTSAQETQYF.

The chain recombines TRBV2 with TRBJ1-2, with 7 bases lining up with TRBD1. Germline CDR1 is SNHLY and CDR2 is FYNNEI. This CDR3 is 17 amino acids long. The ends lost 5 bases at V and 0 bases at J; junction bases unmatched: 12. The DNA for the CDR3 is TGTGCCAGCAGTTTTCTCTTCGGGACAGATTCTAACTATGGCTACACCTTC. Translating it yields CASSFLFGTDSNYGYTF. Looking up the rest from reference TRBV2 and TRBJ1-2 gives the full variable domain: EPEVTQTPSHQVTQMGQEVILRCVPISNHLYFYWYRQILGQKVEFLVSFYNNEISEKSEIFDDQFSVERPDGSNFTLKIRSTKLEDSAMYFCASSFLFGTDSNYGYTFGSGTRLTVV.

The V gene is TRBV10-3, the J gene TRBJ2-7; the match to TRBD1 covers 8 bases. The V and J ends lost 3 bases and 2 bases, in that order; junction bases with no gene match: 12. The CDR3 is made up of 17 amino acids. Per germline, CDR1 ENHRY and CDR2 SYGVKD. The CDR3 DNA reads TGTGCCATCAGTGACCCTGCACGGACAGGGAGCGCCTACGAGCAGTACTTC. Its translation: CAISDPARTGSAYEQYF.

Only a few counts were recorded for this clone. This chain links TRBV2 with TRBJ1-2; TRBD1 is a possible D gene (5 bases). Germline V gives CDR1 SNHLY, CDR2 FYNNEI. The CDR3 extends over 14 amino acids. V was clipped by 3 bases and J by 2 bases, with 10 bases between them. Written as DNA, the CDR3 is TGTGCCAGCAGTGATTTGGGGCAGAACTATGGCTACACCTTC. Its protein is CASSDLGQNYGYTF.

The V call is TRBV29-1, the J call TRBJ2-7; TRBD2 matches at 8 bases. In germline, CDR1 is SQVTM, CDR2 ANQGSEA. J lost 1 base, V lost 7 bases, and 3 bases had no gene match. The CDR3 runs 12 residues. For the CDR3, the DNA is TGCAGCGCCGGGGGGGAGTCCTACGAGCAGTACTTC. It codes for CSAGGESYEQYF.

This clone was recorded once. The chain links TRBV6-5 to TRBJ1-1; D remains unclear. Trimming removed 7 bases at V and 1 base at J, with 10 bases between. Germline CDR1 and CDR2: MNHEY and SVGAGI. The CDR3 totals 13 residues. Here the CDR3 reads CASTPGWNTEAFF. The CDR3 nucleotides are TGTGCCAGCACCCCGGGGTGGAACACTGAAGCTTTCTTT.

The chain has TRBV18 and TRBJ1-1; the D is unclear. This CDR3 is 14 amino acids long. Trimming shortened V by 2 bases and J by 3 bases, and 10 bases separated the two germline ends. Germline loops: CDR1 KGHSH, CDR2 LQKENI. CDR3 in amino acids: CASSPWVTDTEAFF. CDR3 sequence (DNA): TGTGCCAGCTCACCATGGGTTACAGACACTGAAGCTTTCTTT. Supplemented by reference TRBV18 and TRBJ1-1, the full variable domain reads NAGVMQNPRHLVRRRGQEARLRCSPMKGHSHVYWYRQLPEEGLKFMVYLQKENIIDESGMPKERFSAEFPKEGPSILRIQQVVRGDSAAYFCASSPWVTDTEAFFGQGTRLTVV.